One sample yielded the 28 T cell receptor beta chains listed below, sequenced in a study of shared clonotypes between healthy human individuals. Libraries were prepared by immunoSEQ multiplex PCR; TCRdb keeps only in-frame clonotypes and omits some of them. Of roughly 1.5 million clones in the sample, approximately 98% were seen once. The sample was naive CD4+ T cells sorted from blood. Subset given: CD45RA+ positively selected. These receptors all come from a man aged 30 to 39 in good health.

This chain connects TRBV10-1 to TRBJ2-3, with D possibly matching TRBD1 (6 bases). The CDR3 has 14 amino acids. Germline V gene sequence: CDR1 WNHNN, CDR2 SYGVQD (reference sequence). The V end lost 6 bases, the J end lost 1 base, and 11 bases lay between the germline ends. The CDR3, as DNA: TGCGCCAGCAGCGAGGGACATCGCACAGATACGCAGTATTTT. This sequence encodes CASSEGHRTDTQYF.

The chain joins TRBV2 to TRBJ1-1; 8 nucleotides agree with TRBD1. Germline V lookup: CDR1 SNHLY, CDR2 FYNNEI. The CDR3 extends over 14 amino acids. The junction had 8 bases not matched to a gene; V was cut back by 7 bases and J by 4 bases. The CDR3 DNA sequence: TGTGCCAGCATGTGGACAGGGAGTTCCACTGAAGCTTTCTTT. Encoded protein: CASMWTGSSTEAFF. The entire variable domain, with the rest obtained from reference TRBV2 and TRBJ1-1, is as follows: EPEVTQTPSHQVTQMGQEVILRCVPISNHLYFYWYRQILGQKVEFLVSFYNNEISEKSEIFDDQFSVERPDGSNFTLKIRSTKLEDSAMYFCASMWTGSSTEAFFGQGTRLTVV.

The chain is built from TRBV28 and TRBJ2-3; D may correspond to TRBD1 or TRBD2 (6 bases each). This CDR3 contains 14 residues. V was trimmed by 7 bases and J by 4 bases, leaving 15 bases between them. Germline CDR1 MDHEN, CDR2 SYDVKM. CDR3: CASISGGVSDTQYF. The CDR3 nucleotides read TGTGCCAGCATTTCCGGGGGCGTATCAGATACGCAGTATTTT.

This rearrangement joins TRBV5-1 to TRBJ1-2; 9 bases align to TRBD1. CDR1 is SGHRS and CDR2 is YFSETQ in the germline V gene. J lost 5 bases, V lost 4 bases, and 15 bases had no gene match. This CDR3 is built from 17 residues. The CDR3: CASSPVPGQGGLYGYTF. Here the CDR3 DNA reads TGCGCCAGCAGCCCCGTCCCGGGACAGGGAGGCCTATATGGCTACACCTTC.

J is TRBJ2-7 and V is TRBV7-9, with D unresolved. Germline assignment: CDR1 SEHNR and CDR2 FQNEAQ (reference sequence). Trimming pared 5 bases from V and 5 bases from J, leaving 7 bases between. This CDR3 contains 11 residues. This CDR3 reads CASSNRNEQYF. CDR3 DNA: TGTGCCAGCAGCAATCGAAACGAGCAGTACTTC. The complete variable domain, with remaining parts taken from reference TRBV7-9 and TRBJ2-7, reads DTGVSQNPRHKITKRGQNVTFRCDPISEHNRLYWYRQTLGQGPEFLTYFQNEAQLEKSRLLSDRFSAERPKGSFSTLEIQRTEQGDSAMYLCASSNRNEQYFGPGTRLTVT.

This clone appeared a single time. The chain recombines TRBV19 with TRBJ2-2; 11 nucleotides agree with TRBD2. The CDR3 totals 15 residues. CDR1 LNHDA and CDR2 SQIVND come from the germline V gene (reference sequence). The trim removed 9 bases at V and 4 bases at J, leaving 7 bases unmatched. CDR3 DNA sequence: TGTGCCAGCTTCACTAGCGGGAGAATCACCGGGGAGCTGTTTTTT. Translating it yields CASFTSGRITGELFF.

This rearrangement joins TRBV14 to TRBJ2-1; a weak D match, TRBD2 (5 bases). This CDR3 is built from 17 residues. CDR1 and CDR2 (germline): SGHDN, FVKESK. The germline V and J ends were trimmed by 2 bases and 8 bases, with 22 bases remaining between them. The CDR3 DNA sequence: TGTGCCAGCAGCCAATCAGATCTGCGAGGGTACGGCGATGAGCAGTTCTTC. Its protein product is CASSQSDLRGYGDEQFF.

The chain's CDR3 is CASRPRGERYYEQYF. The CDR3 region has the DNA TGTGCCAGCAGGCCCCGAGGGGAGCGTTACTACGAGCAGTACTTC. The chain is built from TRBV27 and TRBJ2-7; perhaps D is TRBD1 or TRBD2 (5 bases each). The CDR3 consists of 15 residues. V was trimmed by 6 bases and J by 3 bases, leaving 18 bases between them. Germline CDR1 and CDR2: MNHEY and SMNVEV (reference sequence).

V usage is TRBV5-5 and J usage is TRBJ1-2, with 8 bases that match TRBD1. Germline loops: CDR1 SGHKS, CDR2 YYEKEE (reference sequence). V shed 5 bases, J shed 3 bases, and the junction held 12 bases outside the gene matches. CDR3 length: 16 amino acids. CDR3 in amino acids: CASRWDRTVIDYGYTF. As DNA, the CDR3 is TGTGCCAGCAGATGGGACAGGACAGTTATCGACTATGGCTACACCTTC.

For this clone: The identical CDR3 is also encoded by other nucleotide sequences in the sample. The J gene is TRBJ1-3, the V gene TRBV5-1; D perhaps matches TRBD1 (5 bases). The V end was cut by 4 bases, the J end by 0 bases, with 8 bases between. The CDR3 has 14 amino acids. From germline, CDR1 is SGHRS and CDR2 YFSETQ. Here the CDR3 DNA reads TGCGCCAGCAGCCCCGACAGCTCTGGAAACACCATATATTTT. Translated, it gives CASSPDSSGNTIYF.

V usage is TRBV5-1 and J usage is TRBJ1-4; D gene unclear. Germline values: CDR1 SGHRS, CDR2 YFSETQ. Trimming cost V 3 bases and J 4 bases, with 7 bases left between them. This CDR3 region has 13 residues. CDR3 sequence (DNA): TGCGCCAGCAGCTCCCAAGGTAATGAAAAACTGTTTTTT. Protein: CASSSQGNEKLFF.

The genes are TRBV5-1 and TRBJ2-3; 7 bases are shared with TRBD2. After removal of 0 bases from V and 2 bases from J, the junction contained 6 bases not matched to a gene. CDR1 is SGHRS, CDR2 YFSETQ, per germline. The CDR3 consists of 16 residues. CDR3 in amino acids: CASSLAASGYTDTQYF. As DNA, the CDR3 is TGCGCCAGCAGCTTGGCGGCTAGCGGTTACACAGATACGCAGTATTTT.

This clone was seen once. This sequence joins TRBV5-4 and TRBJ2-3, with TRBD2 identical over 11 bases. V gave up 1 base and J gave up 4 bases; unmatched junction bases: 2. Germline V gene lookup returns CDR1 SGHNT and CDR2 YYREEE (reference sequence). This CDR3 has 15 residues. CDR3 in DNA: TGTGCCAGCAGCTTGACTAGCGGGAGCGCAGATACGCAGTATTTT. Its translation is CASSLTSGSADTQYF. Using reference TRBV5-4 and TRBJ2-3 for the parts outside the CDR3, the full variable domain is ETGVTQSPTHLIKTRGQQVTLRCSSQSGHNTVSWYQQALGQGPQFIFQYYREEENGRGNFPPRFSGLQFPNYSSELNVNALELDDSALYLCASSLTSGSADTQYFGPGTRLTVL.

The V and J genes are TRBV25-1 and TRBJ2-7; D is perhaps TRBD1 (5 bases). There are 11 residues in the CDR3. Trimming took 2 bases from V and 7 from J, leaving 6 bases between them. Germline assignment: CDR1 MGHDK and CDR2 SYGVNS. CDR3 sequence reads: CASSEAGEQYF. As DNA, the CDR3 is TGTGCCAGCAGTGAAGCAGGGGAGCAGTACTTC.

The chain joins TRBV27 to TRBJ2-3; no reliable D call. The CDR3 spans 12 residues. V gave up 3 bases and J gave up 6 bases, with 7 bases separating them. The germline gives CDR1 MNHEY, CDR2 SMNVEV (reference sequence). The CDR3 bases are TGTGCCAGCAGTTTCCACGCGGATACGCAGTATTTT. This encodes CASSFHADTQYF.

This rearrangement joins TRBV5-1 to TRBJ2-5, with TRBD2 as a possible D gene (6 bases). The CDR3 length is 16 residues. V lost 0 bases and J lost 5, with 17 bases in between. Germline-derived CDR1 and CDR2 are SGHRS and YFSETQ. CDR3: CASSLVGTSDGETQYF. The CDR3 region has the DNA TGCGCCAGCAGCTTGGTGGGGACTTCGGACGGGGAGACCCAGTACTTC. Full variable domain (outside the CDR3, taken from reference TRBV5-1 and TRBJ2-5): KAGVTQTPRYLIKTRGQQVTLSCSPISGHRSVSWYQQTPGQGLQFLFEYFSETQRNKGNFPGRFSGRQFSNSRSEMNVSTLELGDSALYLCASSLVGTSDGETQYFGPGTRLLVL.

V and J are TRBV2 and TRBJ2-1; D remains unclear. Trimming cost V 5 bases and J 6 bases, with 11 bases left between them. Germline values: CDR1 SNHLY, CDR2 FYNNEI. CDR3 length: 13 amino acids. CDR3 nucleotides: TGTGCCAGCAGTTGGGATCCGGCCAATGAGCAGTTCTTC. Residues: CASSWDPANEQFF.

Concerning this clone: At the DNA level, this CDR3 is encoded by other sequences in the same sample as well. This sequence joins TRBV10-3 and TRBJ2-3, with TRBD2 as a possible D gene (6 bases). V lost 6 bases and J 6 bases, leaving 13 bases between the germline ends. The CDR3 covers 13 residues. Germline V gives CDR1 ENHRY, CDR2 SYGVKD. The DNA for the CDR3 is TGTGCCATCAGCCTTACCCGGGGGGATACGCAGTATTTT. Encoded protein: CAISLTRGDTQYF.

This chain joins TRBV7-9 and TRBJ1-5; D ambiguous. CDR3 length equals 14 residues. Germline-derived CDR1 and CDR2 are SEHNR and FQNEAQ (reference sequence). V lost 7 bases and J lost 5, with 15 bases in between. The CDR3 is CASNPMGSDQPQHF. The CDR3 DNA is TGTGCCAGCAACCCAATGGGTTCTGATCAGCCCCAGCATTTT.

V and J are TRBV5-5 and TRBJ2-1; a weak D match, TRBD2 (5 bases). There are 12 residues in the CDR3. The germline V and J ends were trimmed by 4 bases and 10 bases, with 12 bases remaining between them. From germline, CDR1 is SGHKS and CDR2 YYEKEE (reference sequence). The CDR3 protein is CASSVGLGEQFF. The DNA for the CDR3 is TGTGCCAGCAGCGTCGGACTTGGGGAGCAGTTCTTC.

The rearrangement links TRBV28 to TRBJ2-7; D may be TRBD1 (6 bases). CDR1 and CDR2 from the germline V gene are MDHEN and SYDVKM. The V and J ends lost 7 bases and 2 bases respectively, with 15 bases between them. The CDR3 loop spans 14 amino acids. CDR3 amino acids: CASTKGQPPYEQYF. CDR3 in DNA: TGTGCCAGCACCAAGGGACAACCACCCTACGAGCAGTACTTC.

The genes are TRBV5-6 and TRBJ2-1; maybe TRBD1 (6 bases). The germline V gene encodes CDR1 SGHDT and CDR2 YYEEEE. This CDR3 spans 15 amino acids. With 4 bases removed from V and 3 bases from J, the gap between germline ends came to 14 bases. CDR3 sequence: CASSAVGQLYNEQFF. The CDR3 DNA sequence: TGTGCCAGCAGCGCGGTTGGACAGCTCTACAATGAGCAGTTCTTC.

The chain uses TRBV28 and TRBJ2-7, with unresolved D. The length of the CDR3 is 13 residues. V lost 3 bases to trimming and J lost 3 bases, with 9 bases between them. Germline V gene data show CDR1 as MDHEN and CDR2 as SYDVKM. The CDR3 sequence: CASSFGSIYEQYF. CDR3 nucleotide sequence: TGTGCCAGCAGTTTCGGTTCGATCTACGAGCAGTACTTC.

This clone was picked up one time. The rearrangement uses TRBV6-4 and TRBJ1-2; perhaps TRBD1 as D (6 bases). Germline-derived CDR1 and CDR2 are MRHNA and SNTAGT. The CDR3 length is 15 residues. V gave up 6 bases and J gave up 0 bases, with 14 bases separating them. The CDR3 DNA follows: TGTGCCAGCAGGAAGACACAGGGACCTAACTATGGCTACACCTTC. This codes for CASRKTQGPNYGYTF.

CDR3 region: CASSMSGLGEQFF. CDR3 bases: TGTGCCAGTAGTATGTCGGGTCTGGGCGAGCAGTTCTTC. This chain links TRBV19 with TRBJ2-1, with D hard to call. Germline CDR1 LNHDA, CDR2 SQIVND (reference sequence). This CDR3 region has 13 residues. The ends were cut back, 3 bases at V and 10 bases at J, with 13 bases in the middle.

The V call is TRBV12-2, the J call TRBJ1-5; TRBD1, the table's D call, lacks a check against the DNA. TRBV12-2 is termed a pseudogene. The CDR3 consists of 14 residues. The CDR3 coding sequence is TGTGCAAGTCGGGGCCAGGGGTGCAATCAGCCCCAGCATTTT. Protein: CASRGQGCNQPQHF.

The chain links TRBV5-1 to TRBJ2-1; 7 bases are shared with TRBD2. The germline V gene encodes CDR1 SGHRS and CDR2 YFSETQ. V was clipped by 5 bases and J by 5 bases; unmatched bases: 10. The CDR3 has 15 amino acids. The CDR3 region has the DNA TGCGCCAGCAGTGCTAGCGGAACCTCACACAATGAGCAGTTCTTC. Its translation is CASSASGTSHNEQFF.

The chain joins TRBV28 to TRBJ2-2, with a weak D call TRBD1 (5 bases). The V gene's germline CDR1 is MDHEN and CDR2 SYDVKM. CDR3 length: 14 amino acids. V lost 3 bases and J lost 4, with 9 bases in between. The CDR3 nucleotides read TGTGCCAGCAGTTTTCCAGGGATCACCGGGGAGCTGTTTTTT. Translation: CASSFPGITGELFF. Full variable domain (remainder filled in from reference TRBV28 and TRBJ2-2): DVKVTQSSRYLVKRTGEKVFLECVQDMDHENMFWYRQDPGLGLRLIYFSYDVKMKEKGDIPEGYSVSREKKERFSLILESASTNQTSMYLCASSFPGITGELFFGEGSRLTVL.